One and the same sample provided the 17 T cell receptor beta chains below, sequenced in a study of CD8+ T cells in alopecia areata. The treatment: oral pan-JAK inhibitor, 5-10 mg twice daily. RNA extraction was followed by reverse transcription into cDNA, which acted as the sequencing template. The data were produced by immunoSEQ multiplex PCR, yet TCRdb's version contains in-frame clones alone and is incomplete. Of about 190,000 clones in the sample, about 60% were seen once. Sequencing used CD4+ T cells sorted from blood, obtained at week 4, from a patient treated with tofacitinib. These receptors came from a human donor with alopecia areata.

The gene calls are TRBV30 and TRBJ2-5; possibly TRBD1 for D (6 bases). Germline V gene lookup returns CDR1 GTSNPN and CDR2 SVGIG (reference sequence). The germline V and J ends were trimmed by 4 bases and 2 bases, with 14 bases remaining between them. This CDR3 is built from 14 residues. The CDR3 is CAWMTWGQQETQYF. The DNA of the CDR3 is TGTGCCTGGATGACGTGGGGGCAGCAAGAGACCCAGTACTTC.

This rearrangement joins TRBV15 to TRBJ1-2; D is perhaps TRBD1 (6 bases). Per germline, CDR1 LNHNV and CDR2 YYDKDF (reference sequence). V dropped 3 bases and J dropped 4 bases, with 12 bases sitting between them. The CDR3 contains 14 residues. For the CDR3, the DNA is TGTGCCACCAGCAGTACCACAGGGATCTATGGCTACACCTTC. Encoded protein: CATSSTTGIYGYTF.

This clone turned up a few times. The rearrangement uses TRBV5-1 and TRBJ2-1; 10 positions match TRBD1. Germline CDR1 is SGHRS and CDR2 is YFSETQ. The CDR3 has 14 residues. With V trimmed by 7 bases and J by 9 bases, 10 bases remained unmatched. The CDR3 sequence is CASRSGTGAGEQFF. The CDR3 DNA sequence: TGCGCCAGCCGTTCCGGGACAGGGGCCGGTGAGCAGTTCTTC.

About this clone: Other DNA sequences from this sample encode an identical CDR3 as well. This chain connects TRBV30 to TRBJ1-5; TRBD1 is a possible D gene (5 bases). This CDR3 spans 13 amino acids. Trimming shortened V by 0 bases and J by 4 bases, and 7 bases separated the two germline ends. Germline V gene sequence: CDR1 GTSNPN, CDR2 SVGIG (reference sequence). Here the CDR3 DNA reads TGTGCCTGGAGTGTAAGGGGTAATCAGCCCCAGCATTTT. It yields the protein CAWSVRGNQPQHF.

This clone was counted a single time. The chain uses TRBV7-9 and TRBJ1-3; D is undetermined. CDR3 length: 16 residues. Germline V gene sequence: CDR1 SEHNR, CDR2 FQNEAQ (reference sequence). Trimming cost V 5 bases and J 4 bases, with 18 bases left between them. Here the CDR3 DNA reads TGTGCCAGCAGCCCCCAAGGGCGGGCGCCGGGAAACACCATATATTTT. This gives the protein CASSPQGRAPGNTIYF.

The chain links TRBV29-1 to TRBJ2-1; the match to TRBD2 covers 12 bases. Germline-derived CDR1 and CDR2 are SQVTM and ANQGSEA. Trimming removed 6 bases from V and 5 bases from J; junction bases left unmatched: 8. This CDR3 is built from 15 residues. The CDR3: CSVLSSGRANNEQFF. The CDR3 DNA sequence: TGCAGCGTCCTCTCTAGCGGGAGGGCAAACAATGAGCAGTTCTTC.

V gene TRBV5-5 combines with J gene TRBJ2-2; 8 bases are a match to TRBD2. CDR3 length: 16 amino acids. Germline CDR1 reads SGHKS; CDR2 reads YYEKEE (reference sequence). The V gene end was trimmed by 2 bases and the J gene end by 3 bases; junction bases not matched to a gene: 6. The CDR3 reads CASSFSAGGDTGELFF. The CDR3 coding sequence is TGTGCCAGCAGCTTCTCTGCGGGAGGAGACACCGGGGAGCTGTTTTTT.

The chain links TRBV29-1 to TRBJ2-7; weak D call: TRBD2 (6 bases). Germline V gene lookup returns CDR1 SQVTM and CDR2 ANQGSEA. The CDR3 consists of 12 residues. The V gene lost 7 bases and the J gene lost 2 bases, with 12 bases spanning the gap. Here the CDR3 DNA reads TGCAGCGACGGGGACTGCCCCTACGAGCAGTACTTC. Its protein is CSDGDCPYEQYF.

The CDR3 here is CASSQDGLSYNEQFF. The CDR3 nucleotides are TGTGCCAGCAGCCAGGACGGCCTCTCCTACAATGAGCAGTTCTTC. V gene TRBV9 combines with J gene TRBJ2-1; D remains ambiguous. The germline CDR1 and CDR2 sequences are SGDLS and YYNGEE. The CDR3 loop spans 15 amino acids. Trimming left V 4 bases short and J 0 bases short, with 11 bases between.

The chain carries TRBV29-1 and TRBJ2-4, with 11 bases fitting TRBD2. In germline, CDR1 is SQVTM, CDR2 ANQGSEA. The CDR3 is 16 residues long. Trimming at V came to 7 bases and at J to 0 bases, leaving 8 bases not matched to a gene. CDR3 nucleotide sequence: TGCAGCGATGGGACTAGCGGAAACCTAGCCAAAAACATTCAGTACTTC. Its translation: CSDGTSGNLAKNIQYF.

The CDR3: CASSRAWVQGPGETQYF. The CDR3 DNA is TGTGCCAGCAGTAGGGCGTGGGTTCAAGGGCCTGGGGAGACCCAGTACTTC. The chain recombines TRBV27 with TRBJ2-5, with no clear D. The CDR3 is 17 residues long. The V and J ends lost 5 bases and 5 bases respectively, with 24 bases between them. CDR1 and CDR2 (germline): MNHEY, SMNVEV (reference sequence).

V gene TRBV7-9 combines with J gene TRBJ2-3, with D hard to call. Germline assignment: CDR1 SEHNR and CDR2 FQNEAQ (reference sequence). CDR3 size: 15 residues. With 3 bases removed from V and 0 bases from J, the gap between germline ends came to 10 bases. In nucleotides, the CDR3 is TGTGCCAGCAGCTTCTTCAATCCTAGCACAGATACGCAGTATTTT. Translation: CASSFFNPSTDTQYF.

The gene calls are TRBV9 and TRBJ2-5, with D unresolved. V was pared by 2 bases and J by 5 bases, with 16 bases between. The germline V gene has CDR1 SGDLS and CDR2 YYNGEE. The CDR3 is made up of 15 amino acids. CDR3 DNA sequence: TGTGCCAGCAGCGTGTCTGGTCTCGAGCAGGAGACCCAGTACTTC. It encodes CASSVSGLEQETQYF.

This clone was seen just once. This chain uses TRBV4-1 with TRBJ1-1; 8 bases match TRBD1. The V gene's germline CDR1 is MGHRA and CDR2 YSYEKL. The CDR3 runs 16 residues. V lost 5 bases and J lost 0; bases outside the gene matches: 8. The DNA of the CDR3 is TGCGCCAGCAGCTCCCGGGACAGGAAAGTGAACACTGAAGCTTTCTTT. This gives the protein CASSSRDRKVNTEAFF.

The chain employs TRBV30 and TRBJ2-3, with unresolved D. Germline CDR1 GTSNPN, CDR2 SVGIG (reference sequence). CDR3 length: 13 amino acids. V lost 2 bases and J 5 bases, leaving 11 bases between the germline ends. CDR3 nucleotides: TGTGCCTGGAGTCCCCTTGTAAGAGATACGCAGTATTTT. This translates into CAWSPLVRDTQYF.

The gene calls are TRBV4-2 and TRBJ2-2; TRBD1 matches 8 bases. Trimming at V came to 1 base and at J to 6 bases, leaving 10 bases not matched to a gene. The CDR3 sequence is 17 residues long. CDR1 and CDR2 from the germline V gene are LGHNA and YNFKEQ. This chain's CDR3 is CASSQAPGAGGPGELFF. The DNA of the CDR3 is TGTGCCAGCAGCCAAGCTCCCGGGGCAGGGGGCCCCGGGGAGCTGTTTTTT.

The CDR3: CASRDSYEQYF. In DNA, the CDR3 is TGTGCCAGCCGAGACAGCTACGAGCAGTACTTC. The chain couples TRBV18 to TRBJ2-7; tentative D call: TRBD1 (5 bases). Looked up from germline, CDR1 is KGHSH and CDR2 is LQKENI. CDR3 length: 11 amino acids. V dropped 8 bases and J dropped 3 bases, with 8 bases sitting between them.